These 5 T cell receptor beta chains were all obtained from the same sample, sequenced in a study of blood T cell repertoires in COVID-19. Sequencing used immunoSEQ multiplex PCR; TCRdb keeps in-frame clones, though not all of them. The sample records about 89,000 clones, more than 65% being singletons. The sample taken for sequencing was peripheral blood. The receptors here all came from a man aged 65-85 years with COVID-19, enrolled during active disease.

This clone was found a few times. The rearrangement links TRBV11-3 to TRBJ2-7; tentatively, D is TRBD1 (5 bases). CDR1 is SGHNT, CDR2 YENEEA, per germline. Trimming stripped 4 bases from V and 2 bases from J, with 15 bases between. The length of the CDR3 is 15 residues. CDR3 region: CASSSRAVTAYEQYF. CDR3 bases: TGTGCCAGCAGCTCACGCGCGGTGACAGCCTACGAGCAGTACTTC.

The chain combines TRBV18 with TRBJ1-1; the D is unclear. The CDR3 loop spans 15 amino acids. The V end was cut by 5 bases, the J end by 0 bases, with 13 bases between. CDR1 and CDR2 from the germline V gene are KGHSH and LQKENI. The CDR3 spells CASSGRAPMNTEAFF. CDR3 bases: TGTGCCAGCTCAGGGCGGGCGCCTATGAACACTGAAGCTTTCTTT.

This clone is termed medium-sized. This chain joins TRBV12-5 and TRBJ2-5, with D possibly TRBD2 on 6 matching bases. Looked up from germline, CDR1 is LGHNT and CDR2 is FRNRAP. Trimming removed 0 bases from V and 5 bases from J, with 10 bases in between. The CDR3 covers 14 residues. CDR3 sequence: CASGLVAGKETQYF. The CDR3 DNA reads TGTGCTAGTGGTTTGGTAGCGGGTAAGGAGACCCAGTACTTC.

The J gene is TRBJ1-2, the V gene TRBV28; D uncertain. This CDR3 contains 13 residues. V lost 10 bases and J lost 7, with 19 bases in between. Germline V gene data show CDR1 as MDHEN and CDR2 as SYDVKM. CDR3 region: CATRFWQAGGYTF. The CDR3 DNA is TGTGCCACCCGATTTTGGCAGGCTGGTGGCTACACCTTC.

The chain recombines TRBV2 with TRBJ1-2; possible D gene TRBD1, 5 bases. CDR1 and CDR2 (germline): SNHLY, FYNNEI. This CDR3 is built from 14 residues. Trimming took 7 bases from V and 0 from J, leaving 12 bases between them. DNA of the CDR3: TGTGCCAGCACAACAGGATCAGCTAACTATGGCTACACCTTC. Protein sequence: CASTTGSANYGYTF. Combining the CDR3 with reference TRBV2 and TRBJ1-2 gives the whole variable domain EPEVTQTPSHQVTQMGQEVILRCVPISNHLYFYWYRQILGQKVEFLVSFYNNEISEKSEIFDDQFSVERPDGSNFTLKIRSTKLEDSAMYFCASTTGSANYGYTFGSGTRLTVV.